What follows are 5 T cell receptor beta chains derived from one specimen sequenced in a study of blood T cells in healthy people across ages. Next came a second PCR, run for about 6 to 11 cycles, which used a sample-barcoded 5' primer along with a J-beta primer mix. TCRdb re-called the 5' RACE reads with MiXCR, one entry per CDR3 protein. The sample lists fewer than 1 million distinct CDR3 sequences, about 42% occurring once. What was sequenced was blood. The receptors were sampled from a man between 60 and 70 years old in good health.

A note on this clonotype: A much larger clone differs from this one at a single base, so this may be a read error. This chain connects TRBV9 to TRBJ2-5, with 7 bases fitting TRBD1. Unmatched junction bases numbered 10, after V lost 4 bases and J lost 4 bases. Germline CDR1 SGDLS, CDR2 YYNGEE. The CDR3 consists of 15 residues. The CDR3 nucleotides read TGTGCCAGCAGCCCTGGGGACAGCCCTGGAGAGACCCAGTACTTC. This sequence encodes CASSPGDSPGETQYF.

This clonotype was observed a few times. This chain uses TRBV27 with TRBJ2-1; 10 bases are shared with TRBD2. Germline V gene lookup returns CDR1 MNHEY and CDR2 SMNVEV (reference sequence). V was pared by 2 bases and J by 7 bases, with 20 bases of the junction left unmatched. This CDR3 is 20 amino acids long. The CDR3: CASSLSFGAGGQVAMNEQFF. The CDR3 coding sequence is TGTGCCAGCAGTTTAAGTTTCGGAGCGGGGGGGCAGGTAGCCATGAATGAGCAGTTCTTC.

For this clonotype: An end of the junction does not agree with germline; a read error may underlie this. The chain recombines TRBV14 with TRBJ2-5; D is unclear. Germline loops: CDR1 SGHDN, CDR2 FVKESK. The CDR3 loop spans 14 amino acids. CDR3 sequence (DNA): TGTGCCAGCTGCCAAGGCTTCTTAACCGAGACCCAGTACTTC. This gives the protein CASCQGFLTETQYF.

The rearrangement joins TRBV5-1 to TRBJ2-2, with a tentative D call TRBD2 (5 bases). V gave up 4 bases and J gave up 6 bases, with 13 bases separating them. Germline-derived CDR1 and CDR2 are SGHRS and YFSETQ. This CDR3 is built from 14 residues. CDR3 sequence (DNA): TGCGCCAGCAGCGTAGGAGGACGTGCCGGGGAGCTGTTTTTT. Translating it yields CASSVGGRAGELFF.

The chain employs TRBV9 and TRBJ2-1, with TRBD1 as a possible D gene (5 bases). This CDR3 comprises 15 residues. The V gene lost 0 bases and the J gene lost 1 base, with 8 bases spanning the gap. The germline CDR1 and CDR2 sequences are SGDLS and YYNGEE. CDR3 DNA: TGTGCCAGCAGCGTAGATGGGGCATCCTACAATGAGCAGTTCTTC. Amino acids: CASSVDGASYNEQFF.